One and the same sample provided the 9 T cell receptor beta chains below, sequenced in a study of CD8 T cells in ankylosing spondylitis. Each CDR3 protein gets one entry after TCRdb re-called the 5' RACE reads with MiXCR. The top ten clones hold around 14% of a sample with hundreds of thousands of distinct CDR3 sequences, approximately 20% of them seen once. The sample was blood, either unsorted or a sorted T cell fraction (not recorded which). The receptors come from a male donor with ankylosing spondylitis or in good health (not recorded which).

The V and J genes are TRBV24-1 and TRBJ2-3; 8 bases agree with TRBD2. Germline CDR1 reads KGHDR; CDR2 reads SFDVKD. The CDR3 has 16 amino acids. V trimming: 2 bases; J trimming: 0 bases; junction bases outside the gene matches: 3. CDR3 in DNA: TGTGCCACCAGTGATTGGCTAGCGGGCAGCACAGATACGCAGTATTTT. This sequence encodes CATSDWLAGSTDTQYF.

A few counts support this clonotype. The chain employs TRBV7-8 and TRBJ2-7; D might be TRBD1 or TRBD2, each matching 5 bases. CDR3 length: 15 residues. The V gene's germline CDR1 is SGHVS and CDR2 FQNEAQ. Trimming shortened V by 5 bases and J by 1 base, and 15 bases separated the two germline ends. The CDR3 is CASSPQVRGSYEQYF. In DNA form, the CDR3 reads TGTGCCAGCAGCCCCCAAGTGAGGGGTTCCTACGAGCAGTACTTC.

The V gene is TRBV9, the J gene TRBJ2-5; 7 nucleotides align to TRBD1. J was trimmed by 4 bases and V by 3 bases; bases with no gene match: 6. Per germline, CDR1 SGDLS and CDR2 YYNGEE. The CDR3 totals 14 residues. For the CDR3, the DNA is TGTGCCAGCAGCGAGACAGGGTTGGGAGAGACCCAGTACTTC. Its protein product is CASSETGLGETQYF.

This clonotype was detected only a few times. This chain links TRBV6-5 with TRBJ2-2; weak D call: TRBD2 (6 bases). The CDR3 loop spans 14 amino acids. In germline, CDR1 is MNHEY, CDR2 SVGAGI. V lost 4 bases to trimming and J lost 6 bases, with 12 bases between them. Here the CDR3 reads CASSSLAAPGELFF. The CDR3 coding sequence is TGTGCCAGCAGTTCGTTAGCGGCCCCCGGGGAGCTGTTTTTT.

The V call is TRBV10-3, the J call TRBJ2-3, with a weak D call TRBD2 (6 bases). The CDR3 has 14 amino acids. From germline, CDR1 is ENHRY and CDR2 SYGVKD. The V end lost 4 bases, the J end lost 7 bases, and 15 bases lay between the germline ends. CDR3 protein: CAISGWGDENTQYF. CDR3 coding DNA: TGTGCCATCAGTGGTTGGGGGGACGAGAATACGCAGTATTTT.

This chain joins TRBV4-2 and TRBJ2-3; 12 nucleotides agree with TRBD2. Germline V gene sequence: CDR1 LGHNA, CDR2 YNFKEQ. V trimming: 0 bases; J trimming: 1 base; junction bases outside the gene matches: 11. The CDR3 is 20 amino acids. The CDR3 sequence is CASSQDPTSGGSVGTDTQYF. The CDR3 DNA reads TGTGCCAGCAGCCAAGACCCGACTAGCGGGGGATCGGTTGGCACAGATACGCAGTATTTT.

The table lists this clonotype with a count of one. The chain is built from TRBV11-2 and TRBJ2-5; 7 nucleotides line up with TRBD1. The CDR3 loop spans 17 amino acids. Germline CDR1 and CDR2: SGHAT and FQNNGV. V shed 4 bases and J 5 bases; nucleotides not matched to a gene: 16. Here the CDR3 reads CASSSTETGFRTETQYF. As DNA, the CDR3 is TGTGCCAGCAGCTCCACAGAGACAGGGTTCCGGACGGAGACCCAGTACTTC. Full variable domain (rest looked up from reference TRBV11-2 and TRBJ2-5): EAGVAQSPRYKIIEKRQSVAFWCNPISGHATLYWYQQILGQGPKLLIQFQNNGVVDDSQLPKDRFSAERLKGVDSTLKIQPAKLEDSAVYLCASSSTETGFRTETQYFGPGTRLLVL.

The rearrangement joins TRBV7-9 to TRBJ1-1, with D maybe TRBD1 (5 bases). Germline CDR1 SEHNR, CDR2 FQNEAQ (reference sequence). There are 15 residues in the CDR3. Trimming took off 5 bases at V and 5 bases at J, with 18 bases between the two ends. The CDR3 nucleotides are TGTGCCAGCAGCCCCTTCGCCAGGGTATTAACTGAAGCTTTCTTT. This sequence encodes CASSPFARVLTEAFF.

The chain carries TRBV2 and TRBJ2-1, with no clear D. The germline V and J ends were trimmed by 1 base and 9 bases, with 10 bases remaining between them. The CDR3 runs to 13 residues. CDR1 SNHLY and CDR2 FYNNEI come from the germline V gene. CDR3 nucleotides: TGTGCCAGCAGTGAAGAGGTCGCAGGTGAGCAGTTCTTC. Its protein product is CASSEEVAGEQFF.